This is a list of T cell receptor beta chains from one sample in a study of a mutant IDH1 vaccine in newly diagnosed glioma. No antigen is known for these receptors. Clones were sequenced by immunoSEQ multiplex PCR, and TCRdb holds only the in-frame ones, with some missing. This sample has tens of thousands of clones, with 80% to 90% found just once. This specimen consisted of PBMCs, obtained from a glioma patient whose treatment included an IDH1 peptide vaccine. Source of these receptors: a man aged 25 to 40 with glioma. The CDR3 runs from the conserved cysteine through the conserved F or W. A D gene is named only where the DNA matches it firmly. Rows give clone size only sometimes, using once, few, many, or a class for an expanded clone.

CASSRQTGAALEAFF	TGTGCCAGCAGCCGACAGACAGGGGCCGCCCTTGAAGCTTTCTTT	TRBV14	TRBJ1-1	TRBD1	.
CASSEYRAMNTEAFF	TGCGCCAGCAGCGAATACAGAGCCATGAACACTGAAGCTTTCTTT	TRBV5-1	TRBJ1-1	.	.
CASSLRGTDYEQYF	TGTGCCAGCAGCTTAAGAGGGACCGACTACGAGCAGTACTTC	TRBV7-2	TRBJ2-7	.	.
CASSPLGRGFSYNSPLHF	TGCGCCAGCAGCCCCCTAGGTCGGGGATTCTCCTATAATTCACCCCTCCACTTT	TRBV4-1	TRBJ1-6	.	.
CASSFLLRGVNTEAFF	TGTGCCAGCAGTTTCCTACTAAGGGGAGTGAACACTGAAGCTTTCTTT	TRBV27	TRBJ1-1	.	.
CASSQEAAPLENTIYF	TGCGCCAGCAGCCAAGAGGCTGCTCCTCTGGAAAACACCATATATTTT	TRBV4-1	TRBJ1-3	.	.
CASSQGIEAFF	TGTGCCAGCAGCCAGGGTATTGAAGCTTTCTTT	TRBV2	TRBJ1-1	.	few
CASSQPGRRIEVFF	TGTGCCAGCAGCCAACCGGGACGCCGCATAGAAGTGTTTTTT	TRBV7-9	TRBJ2-2	.	.
CASSREGSHEQFF	TGCGCCAGCAGTCGGGAGGGGTCTCATGAGCAGTTCTTC	TRBV10-1	TRBJ2-1	TRBD2	.
CASSLVTALVNTEAFF	TGTGCCAGCAGCTTGGTGACAGCACTAGTGAACACTGAAGCTTTCTTT	TRBV5-4	TRBJ1-1	.	.
CASSHGTGTYEQYF	TGTGCCAGCAGCCACGGGACAGGAACCTACGAGCAGTACTTC	TRBV7-8	TRBJ2-7	TRBD1	.
CASCWEGNYGYTF	TGTGCCAGCTGCTGGGAGGGGAACTATGGCTACACCTTC	TRBV5-6	TRBJ1-2	.	.
CASSVGLAGTLGAYNEQFF	TGTGCCAGCAGCGTAGGTCTAGCGGGGACCCTAGGGGCCTACAATGAGCAGTTCTTC	TRBV9	TRBJ2-1	TRBD2	.
CASSLSGLEGNYGYTF	TGTGCCAGCAGTTTATCGGGGTTGGAAGGCAACTATGGCTACACCTTC	TRBV27	TRBJ1-2	.	.
CASCWDPNTGELFF	TGTGCCAGCTGCTGGGACCCAAACACCGGGGAGCTGTTTTTT	TRBV7-6	TRBJ2-2	.	.
CASSEGTGSGYTF	TGTGCCAGCAGTGAAGGGACAGGGTCTGGCTACACCTTC	TRBV6-1	TRBJ1-2	TRBD1	.
CASSPLDSSYEQYF	TGTGCCAGCTCACCACTCGACAGTTCCTACGAGCAGTACTTC	TRBV18	TRBJ2-7	.	.
CASSLVLSPNYGYTF	TGTGCCAGCAGTTTGGTCTTATCGCCTAACTATGGCTACACCTTC	TRBV28	TRBJ1-2	.	.
CASKARGLPSYNEQFF	TGTGCCAGTAAAGCCAGGGGGCTACCCTCCTACAATGAGCAGTTCTTC	TRBV19	TRBJ2-1	TRBD1	.
CSVEVTGVYGYTF	TGCAGCGTTGAAGTCACGGGGGTCTATGGCTACACCTTC	TRBV29-1	TRBJ1-2	.	.
CASSHVLGAGSNEKLFF	TGTGCCAGCAGCCATGTCCTGGGGGCAGGCTCTAATGAAAAACTGTTTTTT	TRBV14	TRBJ1-4	.	.
CASSPRTSGLLKHNEQFF	TGTGCCAGCTCACCCCGGACTAGCGGACTCCTTAAACACAATGAGCAGTTCTTC	TRBV18	TRBJ2-1	TRBD2	.
CSVARGNNEKLFF	TGCAGCGTTGCACGCGGAAATAATGAAAAACTGTTTTTT	TRBV29-1	TRBJ1-4	.	.
CASSLGDKNSPLHF	TGCGCCAGCAGCTTGGGGGACAAGAATTCACCCCTCCACTTT	TRBV5-1	TRBJ1-6	.	.
CASIEAAGTYTGELFF	TGCGCCAGCATCGAGGCGGCAGGGACATACACCGGGGAGCTGTTTTTT	TRBV5-1	TRBJ2-2	.	.
CASSDRDRGAKLFF	TGCGCCAGCAGCGACCGGGACAGGGGAGCAAAACTGTTTTTT	TRBV5-1	TRBJ1-4	TRBD1	.
CASSFWGGGGTDTQYF	TGCGCCAGCAGCTTCTGGGGGGGTGGCGGTACAGATACGCAGTATTTT	TRBV5-1	TRBJ2-3	TRBD2	.
CASSLSSAGGYETQYF	TGTGCCAGCAGCCTGAGTTCAGCGGGGGGGTATGAGACCCAGTACTTC	TRBV11-2	TRBJ2-5	TRBD2	.
CASSRGAGGRGYGYTF	TGTGCCAGCAGCCGGGGGGCCGGGGGAAGAGGCTATGGCTACACCTTC	TRBV5-8	TRBJ1-2	.	.
CASSSWDTLHF	TGTGCCAGCAGCTCGTGGGACACCCTCCACTTT	TRBV11-2	TRBJ1-6	.	.
CASSFGTGANTEAFF	TGCGCCAGCAGCTTTGGGACAGGGGCTAACACTGAAGCTTTCTTT	TRBV5-1	TRBJ1-1	TRBD1	.
CSVQISYEQYF	TGCAGTGTCCAGATCTCCTACGAGCAGTACTTC	TRBV20-1	TRBJ2-7	.	.
CASSVDGSSYNEQFF	TGTGCCAGCAGTGTTGACGGGAGCTCCTACAATGAGCAGTTCTTC	TRBV6-1	TRBJ2-1	.	.
CASSSEMIPLNTQYF	TGTGCCAGCAGCTCGGAGATGATCCCGCTTAATACGCAGTATTTT	TRBV7-6	TRBJ2-3	.	.
CASSIQAGVNQPQHF	TGTGCCAGTAGTATACAGGCAGGAGTTAATCAGCCCCAGCATTTT	TRBV19	TRBJ1-5	.	.
CASSLSGRSNQPQHF	TGTGCCAGCAGCCTCTCGGGGCGTAGCAATCAGCCCCAGCATTTT	TRBV6-5	TRBJ1-5	.	once
CASSQPARDGETQYF	TGTGCCAGCAGCCAGCCGGCCAGGGACGGAGAGACCCAGTACTTC	TRBV7-2	TRBJ2-5	.	.
CASSYRGAKEKLFF	TGTGCCAGCAGCTACAGGGGCGCAAAGGAAAAACTGTTTTTT	TRBV5-6	TRBJ1-4	TRBD1	.
CASSKGTANYGYTF	TGTGCCAGCAGTAAGGGGACAGCCAACTATGGCTACACCTTC	TRBV27	TRBJ1-2	TRBD1	.
CASSLTGVTQPQHF	TGTGCCAGCAGTTTAACAGGGGTGACTCAGCCCCAGCATTTT	TRBV27	TRBJ1-5	TRBD1	.
CASSIDLAENSNQPQHF	TGTGCCAGTAGTATAGATCTCGCAGAGAATAGCAATCAGCCCCAGCATTTT	TRBV19	TRBJ1-5	.	.
CASSLASGRRFYGYTF	TGTGCCAGCAGCTTGGCGTCGGGACGCCGATTCTATGGCTACACCTTC	TRBV5-4	TRBJ1-2	.	.
CASSGVLAGGNNEQFF	TGTGCCAGCAGTGGCGTACTAGCGGGGGGGAACAATGAGCAGTTCTTC	TRBV6-1	TRBJ2-1	TRBD2	.
CASSLSNYQPQHF	TGTGCCAGCAGCTTATCAAATTATCAGCCCCAGCATTTT	TRBV7-2	TRBJ1-5	.	.
CASSPVLGQGKQYF	TGTGCCAGCAGTCCGGTTTTGGGACAGGGGAAGCAGTACTTC	TRBV28	TRBJ2-7	TRBD1	.
CASSFGGAGYTF	TGCGCCAGCAGCTTTGGAGGGGCTGGCTACACCTTC	TRBV5-1	TRBJ1-2	.	.
CASSSKSGINSPLHF	TGTGCCAGCAGTTCGAAGAGCGGGATTAATTCACCCCTCCACTTT	TRBV6-6	TRBJ1-6	.	.
CASSQDLGRLNTEAFF	TGCGCCAGCAGCCAAGATCTAGGCAGGCTGAACACTGAAGCTTTCTTT	TRBV4-1	TRBJ1-1	.	few
CASSPPGLAGGTDTQYF	TGTGCCAGCTCACCACCGGGACTAGCGGGGGGGACAGATACGCAGTATTTT	TRBV18	TRBJ2-3	TRBD2	.
CASANGTFGDTQYF	TGTGCTAGTGCCAACGGGACATTCGGGGATACGCAGTATTTT	TRBV12-5	TRBJ2-3	.	.
CASSTGAYNSPLHF	TGTGCCAGTAGCACAGGGGCCTATAATTCACCCCTCCACTTT	TRBV19	TRBJ1-6	TRBD1	.
CASSQGRPVSGNTIYF	TGTGCCAGCAGCCAAGGTCGACCCGTATCTGGAAACACCATATATTTT	TRBV14	TRBJ1-3	.	.
CASSQSDTQYF	TGCGCCAGCAGCCAATCAGATACGCAGTATTTT	TRBV5-1	TRBJ2-3	.	few
CATSGGAYSNQPQHF	TGTGCCACTAGCGGGGGGGCGTATAGCAATCAGCCCCAGCATTTT	TRBV7-2	TRBJ1-5	.	.